Listed here are 10 T cell receptor beta chains from one sample, sequenced in a study of beta chain features in type 1 diabetes. The sequenced template was cDNA made from the entire isolated RNA. Assay used: immunoSEQ multiplex PCR; TCRdb lists only in-frame clones, some missing. Among tens of thousands of clones listed, approximately 74% were seen once. The sequenced sample consisted of Tregs from blood. The origin of the receptors is a middle-aged woman in good health.

The V call is TRBV12-5, the J call TRBJ2-2, with TRBD1 identical over 7 bases. The CDR3 contains 16 residues. CDR1 LGHNT and CDR2 FRNRAP come from the germline V gene. V shed 4 bases and J 4 bases; nucleotides not matched to a gene: 9. The CDR3 DNA is TGTGCTAGTGGTTCGCCAACAGGGGTGAGCACCGGGGAGCTGTTTTTT. The encoded protein is CASGSPTGVSTGELFF.

The chain recombines TRBV7-2 with TRBJ2-7, with 7 bases matching TRBD2. The CDR3 is 16 amino acids. Trimming cost V 5 bases and J 0 bases; bases outside gene matches: 10. Germline CDR1 and CDR2: SGHTA and FQGNSA. The CDR3 coding sequence is TGTGCCAGCAGCCCCCTTGCGGGGGTTAGCTCCTACGAGCAGTACTTC. Its translation is CASSPLAGVSSYEQYF.

In this sample, this clone turned up a few times. The gene calls are TRBV19 and TRBJ2-2, with no clear D. The V gene lost 2 bases and the J gene lost 5 bases, with 6 bases spanning the gap. The CDR3 covers 13 residues. The germline V gene has CDR1 LNHDA and CDR2 SQIVND (reference sequence). The CDR3 DNA sequence: TGTGCCAGTAGTATATTGCAGACCGGGGAGCTGTTTTTT. This gives the protein CASSILQTGELFF.

This chain connects TRBV5-6 to TRBJ2-1; either TRBD1 or TRBD2 may fit D (6 bases each). CDR1 is SGHDT, CDR2 YYEEEE, per germline. The V gene lost 4 bases and the J gene lost 3 bases, with 17 bases spanning the gap. The CDR3 totals 16 residues. The CDR3, as DNA: TGTGCCAGCAGCCTGGGGGGCGGGGTTCTCTACAATGAGCAGTTCTTC. Protein product: CASSLGGGVLYNEQFF.

This clone was counted only a few times. The V gene is TRBV7-2, the J gene TRBJ1-1; D is ambiguous. The germline gives CDR1 SGHTA, CDR2 FQGNSA. With 4 bases removed from V and 8 bases from J, the gap between germline ends came to 11 bases. There are 12 residues in the CDR3. In DNA form, the CDR3 reads TGTGCCAGCAGCTCCTATGGAGAGGAAGCTTTCTTT. It is translated as CASSSYGEEAFF.

The rearrangement links TRBV6-5 to TRBJ2-2, with D maybe TRBD2 (6 bases). Deletions cut 6 bases from V and 1 base from J, with 9 bases between. The CDR3 totals 14 residues. Germline V lookup: CDR1 MNHEY, CDR2 SVGAGI. CDR3 bases: TGTGCCAGCAGGCCCGGGGGGAACACCGGGGAGCTGTTTTTT. It is translated as CASRPGGNTGELFF.

The chain is built from TRBV5-1 and TRBJ1-5; TRBD1 aligns across 9 bases. V trimming: 4 bases; J trimming: 4 bases; junction bases outside the gene matches: 12. The CDR3 has 17 residues. Germline CDR1 is SGHRS and CDR2 is YFSETQ. The CDR3, as DNA: TGCGCCAGCAGCCCGGGACAGGGTAATAGGGGGAATCAGCCCCAGCATTTT. It yields the protein CASSPGQGNRGNQPQHF.

The chain employs TRBV27 and TRBJ2-7; tentatively, D is TRBD2 (7 bases). The V and J ends lost 5 bases and 0 bases respectively, with 17 bases between them. CDR3 length: 16 residues. Germline assignment: CDR1 MNHEY and CDR2 SMNVEV (reference sequence). This chain's CDR3 is CASSPRGAGDSYEQYF. The DNA of the CDR3 is TGTGCCAGCAGTCCCCGGGGGGCAGGGGACTCCTACGAGCAGTACTTC.

CDR3 amino acids: CASSQVNSGGHEFDEQFF. In DNA, the CDR3 is TGCGCCAGCAGCCAAGTAAATAGCGGGGGGCACGAATTCGATGAGCAGTTCTTC. V and J are TRBV4-1 and TRBJ2-1, with TRBD2 matching 10 bases. Germline V gene lookup returns CDR1 MGHRA and CDR2 YSYEKL. J gave up 8 bases and V 1 base, and 14 bases lay outside the gene matches. The CDR3 covers 18 residues.

The chain combines TRBV5-1 with TRBJ1-2, with 9 bases matching TRBD1. The CDR3 is 15 amino acids. V dropped 7 bases and J dropped 3; count of bases not matched to a gene: 10. The germline gives CDR1 SGHRS, CDR2 YFSETQ. The CDR3 region is CASGGNRGQHYGYTF. In DNA form, the CDR3 reads TGCGCCAGCGGGGGCAACAGGGGGCAGCACTATGGCTACACCTTC.